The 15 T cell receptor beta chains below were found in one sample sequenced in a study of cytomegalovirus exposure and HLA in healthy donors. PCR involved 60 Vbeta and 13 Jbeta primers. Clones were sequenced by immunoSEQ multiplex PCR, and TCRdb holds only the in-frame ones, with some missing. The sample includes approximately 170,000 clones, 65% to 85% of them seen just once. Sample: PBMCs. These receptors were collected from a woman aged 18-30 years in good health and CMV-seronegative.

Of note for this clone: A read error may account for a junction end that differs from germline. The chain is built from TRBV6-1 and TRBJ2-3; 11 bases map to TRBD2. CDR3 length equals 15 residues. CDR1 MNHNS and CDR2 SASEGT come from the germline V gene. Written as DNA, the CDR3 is TGTGCCAGCAATGAATTAGCGGGGGGGGCAGATACGCAGTATTTT. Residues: CASNELAGGADTQYF.

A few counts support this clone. The CDR3 here is CASSYSPNRGLETQYF. In DNA form, the CDR3 reads TGTGCCAGCAGCTACTCCCCCAACAGGGGGCTAGAGACCCAGTACTTC. The gene calls are TRBV11-2 and TRBJ2-5; 9 bases fit TRBD1. Trimming cost V 4 bases and J 4 bases; bases outside gene matches: 10. The CDR3 totals 16 residues. Germline loops: CDR1 SGHAT, CDR2 FQNNGV. Together with reference TRBV11-2 and TRBJ2-5, the CDR3 gives the full variable domain: EAGVAQSPRYKIIEKRQSVAFWCNPISGHATLYWYQQILGQGPKLLIQFQNNGVVDDSQLPKDRFSAERLKGVDSTLKIQPAKLEDSAVYLCASSYSPNRGLETQYFGPGTRLLVL.

CDR3 DNA sequence: TGTGCCAGCAACACCCTAGGACAGGCCTACGAGCAGTACTTC. This sequence encodes CASNTLGQAYEQYF. The chain employs TRBV2 and TRBJ2-7; 7 nucleotides line up with TRBD1. V trimming: 7 bases; J trimming: 2 bases; junction bases outside the gene matches: 8. Germline-derived CDR1 and CDR2 are SNHLY and FYNNEI. The CDR3 covers 14 residues.

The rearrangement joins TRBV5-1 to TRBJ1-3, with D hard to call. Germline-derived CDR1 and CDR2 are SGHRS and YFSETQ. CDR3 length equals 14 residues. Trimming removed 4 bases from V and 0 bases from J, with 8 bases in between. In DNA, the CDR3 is TGCGCCAGCAGCCCAGCGGGCTCTGGAAACACCATATATTTT. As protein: CASSPAGSGNTIYF. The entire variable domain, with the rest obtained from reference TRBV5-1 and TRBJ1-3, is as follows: KAGVTQTPRYLIKTRGQQVTLSCSPISGHRSVSWYQQTPGQGLQFLFEYFSETQRNKGNFPGRFSGRQFSNSRSEMNVSTLELGDSALYLCASSPAGSGNTIYFGEGSWLTVV.

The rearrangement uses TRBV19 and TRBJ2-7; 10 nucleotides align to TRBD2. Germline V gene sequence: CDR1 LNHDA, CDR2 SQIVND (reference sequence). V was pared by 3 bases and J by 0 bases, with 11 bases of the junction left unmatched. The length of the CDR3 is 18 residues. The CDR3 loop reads CASSIGKASGSFSYEQYF. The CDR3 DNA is TGTGCCAGTAGTATCGGGAAAGCTAGCGGGAGCTTCTCCTACGAGCAGTACTTC. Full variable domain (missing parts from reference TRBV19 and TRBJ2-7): DGGITQSPKYLFRKEGQNVTLSCEQNLNHDAMYWYRQDPGQGLRLIYYSQIVNDFQKGDIAEGYSVSREKKESFPLTVTSAQKNPTAFYLCASSIGKASGSFSYEQYFGPGTRLTVT.

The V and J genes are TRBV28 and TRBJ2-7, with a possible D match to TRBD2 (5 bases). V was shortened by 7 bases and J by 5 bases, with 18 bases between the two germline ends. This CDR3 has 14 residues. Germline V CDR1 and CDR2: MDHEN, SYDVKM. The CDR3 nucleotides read TGTGCCAGCATATCCTTCCGGGGATTCCACGAGCAGTACTTC. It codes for CASISFRGFHEQYF.

CDR3 nucleotide sequence: TGTGCCAGCAGCACGAACAGGGCGGCCAAAAACATTCAGTACTTC. Protein sequence: CASSTNRAAKNIQYF. V and J are TRBV11-2 and TRBJ2-4; possibly TRBD1 for D (6 bases). This CDR3 is built from 15 residues. Trimming removed 5 bases at V and 1 base at J, with 12 bases between. Germline V gene data show CDR1 as SGHAT and CDR2 as FQNNGV.

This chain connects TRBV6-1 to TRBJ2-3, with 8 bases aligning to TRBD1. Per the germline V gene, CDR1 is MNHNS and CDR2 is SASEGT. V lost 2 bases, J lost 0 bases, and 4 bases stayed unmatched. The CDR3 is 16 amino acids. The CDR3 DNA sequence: TGTGCCAGCAGTGAACAGACAGGGGCTAGCACAGATACGCAGTATTTT. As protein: CASSEQTGASTDTQYF.

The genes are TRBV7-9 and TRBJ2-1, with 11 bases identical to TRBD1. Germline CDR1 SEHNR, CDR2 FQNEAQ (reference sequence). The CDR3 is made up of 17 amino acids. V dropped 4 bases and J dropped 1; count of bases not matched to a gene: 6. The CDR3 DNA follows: TGTGCCAGCAGCTCGAGGACAGGGGGCCCTTCCTACAATGAGCAGTTCTTC. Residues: CASSSRTGGPSYNEQFF.

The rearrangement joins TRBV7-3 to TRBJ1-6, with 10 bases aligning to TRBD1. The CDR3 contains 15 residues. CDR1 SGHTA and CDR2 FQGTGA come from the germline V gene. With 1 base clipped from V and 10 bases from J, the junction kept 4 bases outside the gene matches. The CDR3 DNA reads TGTGCCAGCAGCTTAAGAGGGACAGGGGACTCACCCCTCCACTTT. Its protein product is CASSLRGTGDSPLHF.

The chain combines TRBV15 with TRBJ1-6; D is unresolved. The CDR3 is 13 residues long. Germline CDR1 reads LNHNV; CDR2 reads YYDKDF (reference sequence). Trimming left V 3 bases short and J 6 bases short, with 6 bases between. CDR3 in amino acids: CATSSQSNSPLHF. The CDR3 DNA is TGTGCCACCAGCAGTCAGTCTAATTCACCCCTCCACTTT.

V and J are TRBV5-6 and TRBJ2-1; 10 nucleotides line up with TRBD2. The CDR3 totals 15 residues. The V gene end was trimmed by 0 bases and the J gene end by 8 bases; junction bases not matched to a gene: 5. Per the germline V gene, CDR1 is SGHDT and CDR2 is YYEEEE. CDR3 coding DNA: TGTGCCAGCAGCTTGGCAGCTAGCGGGAGCCATGAGCAGTTCTTC. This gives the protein CASSLAASGSHEQFF.

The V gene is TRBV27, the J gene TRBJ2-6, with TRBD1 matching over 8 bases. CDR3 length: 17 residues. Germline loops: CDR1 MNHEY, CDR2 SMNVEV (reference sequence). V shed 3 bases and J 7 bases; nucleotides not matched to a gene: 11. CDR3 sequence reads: CASSFDRGSKRANVLTF. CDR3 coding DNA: TGTGCCAGCAGTTTCGACAGGGGATCAAAACGAGCCAACGTCCTGACTTTC.

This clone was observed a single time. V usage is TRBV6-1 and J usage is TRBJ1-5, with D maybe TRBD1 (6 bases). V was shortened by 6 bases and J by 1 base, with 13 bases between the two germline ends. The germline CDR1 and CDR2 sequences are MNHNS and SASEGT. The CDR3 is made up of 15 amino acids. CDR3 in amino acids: CASSLGQGSNQPQHF. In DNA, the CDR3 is TGTGCCAGCAGCCTCGGGCAGGGGAGCAATCAGCCCCAGCATTTT.

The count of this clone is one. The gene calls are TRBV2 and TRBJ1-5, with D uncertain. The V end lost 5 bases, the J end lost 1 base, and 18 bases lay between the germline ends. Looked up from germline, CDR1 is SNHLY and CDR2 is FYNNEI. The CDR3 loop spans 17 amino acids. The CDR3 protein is CASSYTLEEGSNQPQHF. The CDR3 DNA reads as TGTGCCAGCAGTTACACCTTAGAGGAGGGCAGCAATCAGCCCCAGCATTTT. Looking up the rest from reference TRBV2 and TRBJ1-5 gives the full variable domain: EPEVTQTPSHQVTQMGQEVILRCVPISNHLYFYWYRQILGQKVEFLVSFYNNEISEKSEIFDDQFSVERPDGSNFTLKIRSTKLEDSAMYFCASSYTLEEGSNQPQHFGDGTRLSIL.